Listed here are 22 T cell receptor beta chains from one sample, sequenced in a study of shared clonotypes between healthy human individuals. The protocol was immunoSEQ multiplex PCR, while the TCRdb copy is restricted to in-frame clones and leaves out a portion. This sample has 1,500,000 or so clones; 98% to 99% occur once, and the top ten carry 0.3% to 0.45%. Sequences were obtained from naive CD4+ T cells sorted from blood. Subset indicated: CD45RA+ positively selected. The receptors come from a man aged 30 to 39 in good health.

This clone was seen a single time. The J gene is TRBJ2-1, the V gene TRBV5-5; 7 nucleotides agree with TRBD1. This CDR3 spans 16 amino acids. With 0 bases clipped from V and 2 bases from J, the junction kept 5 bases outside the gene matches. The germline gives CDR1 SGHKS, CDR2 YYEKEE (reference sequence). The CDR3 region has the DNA TGTGCCAGCAGCTTGGAGGGGGCCAGGACCTACAATGAGCAGTTCTTC. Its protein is CASSLEGARTYNEQFF.

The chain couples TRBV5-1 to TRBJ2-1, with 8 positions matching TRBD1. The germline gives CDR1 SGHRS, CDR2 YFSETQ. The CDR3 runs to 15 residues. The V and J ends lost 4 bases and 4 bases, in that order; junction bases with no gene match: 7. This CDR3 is CASSPTGTGYNEQFF. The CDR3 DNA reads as TGCGCCAGCAGCCCGACCGGGACAGGTTACAATGAGCAGTTCTTC.

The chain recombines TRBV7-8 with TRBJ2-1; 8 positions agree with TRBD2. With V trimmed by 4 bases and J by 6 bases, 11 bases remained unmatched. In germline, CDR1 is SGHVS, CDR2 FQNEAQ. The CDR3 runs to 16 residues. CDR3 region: CASSSHSGIFGNEQFF. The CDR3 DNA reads TGTGCCAGCAGCTCCCATAGCGGGATTTTCGGCAATGAGCAGTTCTTC.

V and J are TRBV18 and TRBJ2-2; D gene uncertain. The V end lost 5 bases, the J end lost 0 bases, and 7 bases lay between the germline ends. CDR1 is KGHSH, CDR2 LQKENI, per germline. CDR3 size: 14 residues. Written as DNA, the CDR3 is TGTGCCAGCTCAGCCTTTTCGAACACCGGGGAGCTGTTTTTT. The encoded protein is CASSAFSNTGELFF.

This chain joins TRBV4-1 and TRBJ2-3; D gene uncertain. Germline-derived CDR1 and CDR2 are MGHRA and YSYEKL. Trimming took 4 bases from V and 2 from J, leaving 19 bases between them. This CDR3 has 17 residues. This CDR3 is CASSLFGRVGNTDTQYF. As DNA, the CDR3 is TGCGCCAGCAGCCTATTTGGCCGGGTTGGCAACACAGATACGCAGTATTTT.

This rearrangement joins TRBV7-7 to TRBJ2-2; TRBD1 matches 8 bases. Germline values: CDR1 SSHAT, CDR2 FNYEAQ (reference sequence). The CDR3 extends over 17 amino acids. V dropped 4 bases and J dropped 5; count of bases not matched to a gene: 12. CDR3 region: CASSSFPRGRFTGELFF. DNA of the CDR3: TGTGCCAGCAGCTCATTTCCCAGGGGGCGTTTTACCGGGGAGCTGTTTTTT.

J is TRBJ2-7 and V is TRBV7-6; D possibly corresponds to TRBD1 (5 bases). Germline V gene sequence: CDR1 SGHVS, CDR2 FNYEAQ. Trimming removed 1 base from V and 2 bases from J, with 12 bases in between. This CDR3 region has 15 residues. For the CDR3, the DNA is TGTGCCAGCAGCTTAGGGGCAGGGCCCCCCTACGAGCAGTACTTC. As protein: CASSLGAGPPYEQYF.

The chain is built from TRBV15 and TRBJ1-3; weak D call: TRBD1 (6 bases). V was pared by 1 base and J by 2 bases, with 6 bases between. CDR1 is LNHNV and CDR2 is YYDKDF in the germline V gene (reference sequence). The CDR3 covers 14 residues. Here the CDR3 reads CATSRGQAGNTIYF. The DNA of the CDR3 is TGTGCCACCAGCAGAGGACAGGCTGGAAACACCATATATTTT. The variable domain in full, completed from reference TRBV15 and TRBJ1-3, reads DAMVIQNPRYQVTQFGKPVTLSCSQTLNHNVMYWYQQKSSQAPKLLFHYYDKDFNNEADTPDNFQSRRPNTSFCFLDIRSPGLGDTAMYLCATSRGQAGNTIYFGEGSWLTVV.

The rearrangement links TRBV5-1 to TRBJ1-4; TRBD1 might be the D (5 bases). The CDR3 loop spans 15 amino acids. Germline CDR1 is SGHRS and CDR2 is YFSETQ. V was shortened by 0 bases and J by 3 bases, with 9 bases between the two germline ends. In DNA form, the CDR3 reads TGCGCCAGCAGCTTGGCCCCGGGGGCTAATGAAAAACTGTTTTTT. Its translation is CASSLAPGANEKLFF. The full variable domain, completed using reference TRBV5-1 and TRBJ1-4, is KAGVTQTPRYLIKTRGQQVTLSCSPISGHRSVSWYQQTPGQGLQFLFEYFSETQRNKGNFPGRFSGRQFSNSRSEMNVSTLELGDSALYLCASSLAPGANEKLFFGSGTQLSVL.

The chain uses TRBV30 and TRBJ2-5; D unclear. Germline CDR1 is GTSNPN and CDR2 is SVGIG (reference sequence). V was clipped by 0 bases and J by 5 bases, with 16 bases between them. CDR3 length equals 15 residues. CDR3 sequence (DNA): TGTGCCTGGAGTGTGTCCGCAAAATTAGGGGAGACCCAGTACTTC. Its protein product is CAWSVSAKLGETQYF.

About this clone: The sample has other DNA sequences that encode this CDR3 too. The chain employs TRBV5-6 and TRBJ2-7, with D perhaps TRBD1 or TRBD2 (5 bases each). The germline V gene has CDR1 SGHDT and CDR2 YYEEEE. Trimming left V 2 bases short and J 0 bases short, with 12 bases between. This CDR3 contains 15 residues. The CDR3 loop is CASSFRGTGSYEQYF. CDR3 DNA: TGTGCCAGCAGCTTCCGTGGGACGGGCTCCTACGAGCAGTACTTC.

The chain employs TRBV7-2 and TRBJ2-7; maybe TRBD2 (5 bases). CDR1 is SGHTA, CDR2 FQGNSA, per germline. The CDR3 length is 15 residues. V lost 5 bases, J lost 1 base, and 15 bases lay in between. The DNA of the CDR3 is TGTGCCAGCAGCCCTCTACTAGTTCGGTCCTACGAGCAGTACTTC. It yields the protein CASSPLLVRSYEQYF.

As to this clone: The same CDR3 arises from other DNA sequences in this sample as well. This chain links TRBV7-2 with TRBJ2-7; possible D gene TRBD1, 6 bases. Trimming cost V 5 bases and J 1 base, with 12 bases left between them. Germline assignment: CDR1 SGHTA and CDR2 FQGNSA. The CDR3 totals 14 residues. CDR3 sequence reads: CASSPQGASYEQYF. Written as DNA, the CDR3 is TGTGCCAGCAGCCCACAGGGAGCGTCCTACGAGCAGTACTTC.

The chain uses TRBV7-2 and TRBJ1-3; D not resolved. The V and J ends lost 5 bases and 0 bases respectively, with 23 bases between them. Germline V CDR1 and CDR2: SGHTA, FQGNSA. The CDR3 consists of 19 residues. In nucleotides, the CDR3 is TGTGCCAGCAGCCCCCTCGACCCCTACAGAAAGCTCTCTGGAAACACCATATATTTT. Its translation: CASSPLDPYRKLSGNTIYF.

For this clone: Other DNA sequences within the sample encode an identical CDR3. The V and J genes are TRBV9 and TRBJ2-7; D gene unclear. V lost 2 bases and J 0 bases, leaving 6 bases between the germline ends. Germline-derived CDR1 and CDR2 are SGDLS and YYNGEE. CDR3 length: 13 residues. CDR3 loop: CASSVSSSYEQYF. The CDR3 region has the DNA TGTGCCAGCAGCGTGAGTAGCTCCTACGAGCAGTACTTC.

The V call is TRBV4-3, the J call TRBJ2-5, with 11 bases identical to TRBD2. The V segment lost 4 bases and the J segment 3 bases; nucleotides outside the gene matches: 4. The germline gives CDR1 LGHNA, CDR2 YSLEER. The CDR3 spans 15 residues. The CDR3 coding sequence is TGCGCCAGCAGCCCTGAGGGACTAGCGGAAGAGACCCAGTACTTC. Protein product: CASSPEGLAEETQYF.

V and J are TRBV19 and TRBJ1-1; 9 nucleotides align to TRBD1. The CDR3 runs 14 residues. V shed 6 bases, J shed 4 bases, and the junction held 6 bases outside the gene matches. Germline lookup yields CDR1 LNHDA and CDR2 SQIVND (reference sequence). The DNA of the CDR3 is TGTGCCAGTAGCTTTGGACAGGGGAGCACTGAAGCTTTCTTT. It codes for CASSFGQGSTEAFF.

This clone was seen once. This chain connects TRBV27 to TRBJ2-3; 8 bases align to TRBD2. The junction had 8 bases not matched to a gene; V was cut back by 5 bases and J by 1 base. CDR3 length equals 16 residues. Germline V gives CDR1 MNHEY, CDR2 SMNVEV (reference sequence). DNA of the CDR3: TGTGCCAGCAGTAGATTAGCGGGAAGGGGCACAGATACGCAGTATTTT. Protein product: CASSRLAGRGTDTQYF.

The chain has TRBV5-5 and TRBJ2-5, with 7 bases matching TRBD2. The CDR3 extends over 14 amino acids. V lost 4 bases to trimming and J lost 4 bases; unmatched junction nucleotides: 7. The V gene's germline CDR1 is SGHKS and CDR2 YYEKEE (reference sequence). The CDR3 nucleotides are TGTGCCAGCAGCCTCCGGACTAGTGGAGAGACCCAGTACTTC. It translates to CASSLRTSGETQYF.

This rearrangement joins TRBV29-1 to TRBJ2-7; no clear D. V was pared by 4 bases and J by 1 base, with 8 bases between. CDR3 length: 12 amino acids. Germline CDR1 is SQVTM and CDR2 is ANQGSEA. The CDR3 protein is CSVVNFSYEQYF. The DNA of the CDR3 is TGCAGCGTTGTAAATTTTTCCTACGAGCAGTACTTC.

CDR3 in DNA: TGTGCCGGCGGGATAACGGGCACAGATACGCAGTATTTT. Residues: CAGGITGTDTQYF. J is TRBJ2-3 and V is TRBV18; a possible D gene is TRBD2 (6 bases). Germline assignment: CDR1 KGHSH and CDR2 LQKENI. V lost 11 bases and J lost 1, with 13 bases in between. The CDR3 is made up of 13 amino acids.

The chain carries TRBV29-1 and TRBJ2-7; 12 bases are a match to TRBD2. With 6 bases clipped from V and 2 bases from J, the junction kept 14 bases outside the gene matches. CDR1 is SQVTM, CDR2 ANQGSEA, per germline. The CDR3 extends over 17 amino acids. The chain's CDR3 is CSVAMTSGRISPYEQYF. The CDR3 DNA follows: TGCAGCGTCGCCATGACTAGCGGGAGAATTTCCCCCTACGAGCAGTACTTC.